Listed here are 8 T cell receptor beta chains from one sample, sequenced in a study of PD-1 blockade in mismatch repair-deficient tumors. TCRdb's table, derived via immunoSEQ multiplex PCR, lists solely in-frame clones and lacks some. Of under 20,000 clones in the sample, approximately 83% were seen once. Sequencing used PBMCs, obtained 4 weeks after starting pembrolizumab. The receptor source for this set is an adult with mismatch repair-deficient cancer.

The chain is built from TRBV7-9 and TRBJ2-7; possibly TRBD2 for D (6 bases). CDR1 is SEHNR, CDR2 FQNEAQ, per germline (reference sequence). With 3 bases removed from V and 3 bases from J, the gap between germline ends came to 12 bases. This CDR3 comprises 14 residues. CDR3 in amino acids: CASSLGGTIYEQYF. The CDR3, as DNA: TGTGCCAGCAGCTTGGGCGGGACGATCTACGAGCAGTACTTC.

The chain couples TRBV23-1 to TRBJ2-7; a possible D gene is TRBD2 (8 bases). TRBV23-1 is marked as an open reading frame, function uncertain. The CDR3 length is 21 residues. Trimming shortened V by 0 bases and J by 5 bases, and 32 bases separated the two germline ends. The CDR3 coding sequence is TGCGCCAGCAGTCAATCGGGGACAGCTCCGCATCATAGCGGGACTTGCGACGAGCAGTACTTC. Translation: CASSQSGTAPHHSGTCDEQYF.

This chain links TRBV6-4 with TRBJ1-2, with no clear D. The CDR3 is 11 residues long. Deletions cut 5 bases from V and 8 bases from J, with 9 bases between. Germline values: CDR1 MRHNA, CDR2 SNTAGT. DNA of the CDR3: TGTGCCAGCAGTTCAGGTGGCGGCTACACCTTC. Translating gives CASSSGGGYTF.

This chain uses TRBV5-4 with TRBJ2-1, with TRBD2 matching 11 bases. CDR1 is SGHNT and CDR2 is YYREEE in the germline V gene (reference sequence). The CDR3 extends over 15 amino acids. J gave up 4 bases and V 4 bases, and 4 bases lay outside the gene matches. DNA of the CDR3: TGTGCCAGCAGCCCCACTAGCGGGAGTTACAATGAGCAGTTCTTC. This sequence encodes CASSPTSGSYNEQFF.

The rearrangement links TRBV10-1 to TRBJ1-1; 7 nucleotides agree with TRBD1. In germline, CDR1 is WNHNN, CDR2 SYGVQD (reference sequence). The ends lost 10 bases at V and 2 bases at J; junction bases unmatched: 7. There are 13 residues in the CDR3. CDR3 DNA sequence: TGCGCCACTCTGGACAGGTCCAACACTGAAGCTTTCTTT. This codes for CATLDRSNTEAFF.

The V call is TRBV7-2, the J call TRBJ2-1; tentative D call: TRBD1 (5 bases). The germline V gene has CDR1 SGHTA and CDR2 FQGNSA. This CDR3 has 14 residues. Trimming took 1 base from V and 5 from J, leaving 9 bases between them. The CDR3 protein is CASSLVQGNNEQFF. Here the CDR3 DNA reads TGTGCCAGCAGCTTAGTGCAGGGTAACAATGAGCAGTTCTTC.

The V gene is TRBV7-3, the J gene TRBJ2-3, with D unresolved. CDR1 is SGHTA and CDR2 is FQGTGA in the germline V gene. This CDR3 has 14 amino acids. Trimming removed 1 base from V and 0 bases from J, with 5 bases in between. The CDR3 nucleotides are TGTGCCAGCAGCTTAAGGGCCAGCACAGATACGCAGTATTTT. Translating it yields CASSLRASTDTQYF.

This rearrangement joins TRBV7-2 to TRBJ2-7; 12 positions match TRBD2. Trimming took 1 base from V and 7 from J; bases not matched to a gene: 5. Germline lookup yields CDR1 SGHTA and CDR2 FQGNSA. The CDR3 totals 15 residues. The CDR3 DNA reads TGTGCCAGCAGCTTAGATTGGGGACTAGCGGGTGAGCAGTACTTC. It is translated as CASSLDWGLAGEQYF.